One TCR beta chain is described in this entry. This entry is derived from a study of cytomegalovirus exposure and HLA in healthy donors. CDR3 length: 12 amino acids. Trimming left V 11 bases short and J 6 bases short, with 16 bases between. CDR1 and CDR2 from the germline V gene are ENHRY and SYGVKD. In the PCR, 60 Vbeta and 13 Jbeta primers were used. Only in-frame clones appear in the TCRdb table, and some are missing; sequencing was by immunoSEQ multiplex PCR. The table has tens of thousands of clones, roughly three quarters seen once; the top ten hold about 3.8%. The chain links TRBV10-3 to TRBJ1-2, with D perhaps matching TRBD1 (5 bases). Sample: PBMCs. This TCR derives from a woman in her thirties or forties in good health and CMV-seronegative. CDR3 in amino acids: CAGAGPTHGYTF. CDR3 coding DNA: TGTGCCGGGGCAGGTCCTACCCATGGCTACACCTTC.